These T cell receptor beta chains were read from a single sample in a study of blood T cells in healthy people across ages. TCRdb reprocessed the 5' RACE reads via MiXCR and lists one record per CDR3 protein. Among roughly 830,000 distinct CDR3 sequences, about 59% were seen once, and the ten largest hold 25% to 30%. The sample was blood. The origin of the receptors is a man between 25 and 39 years old in good health. CDR3s include the opening cysteine and the closing phenylalanine or tryptophan. The order of the fields is clone size, D gene, J gene, CDR3 length, V gene, CDR3 DNA, CDR3 protein. The D gene is left open where the match is weak. Part of the rows lack a size; the others show once, few, many or a class for expanded clones.

. TRBD1 TRBJ2-3 15 TRBV7-2 TGTGCCAGCAGCTCCCCGGGACAGGGGGCAGATACGCAGTATTTT CASSSPGQGADTQYF
once TRBD2 TRBJ2-1 18 TRBV27 TGTGCCAGCAGTTTTCGGTCTAACGGGGGGGCAACCTACAATGAGCAGTTCTTC CASSFRSNGGATYNEQFF
. . TRBJ2-5 15 TRBV4-3 TGCGCCAGCAGCCAAGAGATGGGGGTCCAAGAGACCCAGTACTTC CASSQEMGVQETQYF
few . TRBJ2-6 17 TRBV5-5 TGTGCCAGCACCCCTGGCGGGTACCTCTCTGGGGCCAACGTCCTGACTTTC CASTPGGYLSGANVLTF
. . TRBJ2-1 14 TRBV14 TGTGCCAGCAGCCAGGCACTTAGTTTGGCTGAGCAGTTCTTC CASSQALSLAEQFF
. . TRBJ2-1 16 TRBV7-8 TGTGCCAGCAGATCTGACGGGGGGCTCGGGTACAATGAGCAGTTCTTC CASRSDGGLGYNEQFF
. . TRBJ2-3 16 TRBV7-3 TGTGCCAGCAGCTTGAACTCTGGCCTTGGGGCAGATACGCAGTATTTT CASSLNSGLGADTQYF
. . TRBJ2-4 15 TRBV7-9 TGTGCCAGCAGCTCAGGACTGCTTGCAGAGGACATTCAGTACTTC CASSSGLLAEDIQYF
few . TRBJ2-2 13 TRBV10-3 TGTGCCATCACGGGCAGGGGAACCGGGGAGCTGTTTTTT CAITGRGTGELFF
. . TRBJ2-7 12 TRBV28 TGTGCCAGTGGTGGTGTTAGCAATGAGCAGTACTTC CASGGVSNEQYF
. . TRBJ2-1 13 TRBV29-1 TGCAGTGCTCATCGCCCTGGGAACAATGAGCAGTTCTTC CSAHRPGNNEQFF
. TRBD1 TRBJ2-5 16 TRBV12-3/TRBV12-4 TGTGCCAGTCAAGTGAGAGGACAGGGGAGAAGAGAGACCCAGTACTTC CASQVRGQGRRETQYF
. . TRBJ2-5 15 TRBV12-3/TRBV12-4 TGTGCCAGCAGTCCTTCCGTCTCCGAGGGGGAGACCCAGTACTTC CASSPSVSEGETQYF
. . TRBJ2-3 15 TRBV10-3 TGTGCCATCAGTGAGTCGAGGGATAGCACAGATACGCAGTATTTT CAISESRDSTDTQYF
. . TRBJ1-1 17 TRBV7-2 TGTGCCAGCAGCTTAAGGAGGAAGGGGTATGGGAACACTGAAGCTTTCTTT CASSLRRKGYGNTEAFF
. TRBD2 TRBJ2-7 16 TRBV29-1 TGCAGCGTTGAAGATTTGACTAGCGGGGCCTACAATGAGCAGTACTTC CSVEDLTSGAYNEQYF
few . TRBJ1-4 15 TRBV25-1 TGTGCCAGCAGCCTCGATCCCCAGGGGCGAGGAAAACTGTTTTTT CASSLDPQGRGKLFF
few . TRBJ2-7 11 TRBV29-1 TGCAGCGTAGTGTGGCTCTACGAGCAGTACTTC CSVVWLYEQYF
. . TRBJ2-5 15 TRBV7-2 TGTGCCAGCAGCTTACTGACGGGCTCCCGAGAGACCCAGTACTTC CASSLLTGSRETQYF
. . TRBJ1-6 14 TRBV20-1 TGCAGTGCCCTAAACAACAGACCCTATTCACCCCTCCACTTT CSALNNRPYSPLHF
many TRBD1 TRBJ1-2 14 TRBV6-6 TGTGCCAGCAGTTACGGGGGGGACAGCTATGGCTACACCTTC CASSYGGDSYGYTF
few . TRBJ2-1 17 TRBV4-3 TGCGCCAGCAGCCAAGAAGACAGAACGAGCTCCTACAATGAGCAGTTCTTC CASSQEDRTSSYNEQFF
few . TRBJ2-7 14 TRBV29-1 TGCAGCGTTGTAGTGGGGAGAGGCGACTCCGAGCAGTACTTC CSVVVGRGDSEQYF
. . TRBJ2-7 13 TRBV5-5 TGTGCCAGCAGCTTTACATCTTTCTACGAGCAGTACTTC CASSFTSFYEQYF
. . TRBJ1-2 13 TRBV7-2 TGTGCCAGCAGTTGGGGGCAGGGCTATGGCTACACCTTC CASSWGQGYGYTF
. TRBD1 TRBJ2-7 15 TRBV20-1 TGCAGTGCTAGAGATGCGGGACAGGGAATCTACGAGCAGTACTTC CSARDAGQGIYEQYF
. TRBD1 TRBJ2-7 14 TRBV25-1 TGTGCCAGCAGCGGGACAGGGGACTACTACGAGCAGTACTTC CASSGTGDYYEQYF
. . TRBJ2-1 13 TRBV6-2/TRBV6-3 TGTGCCAGCAGTTACCACGGGTACAATGAGCAGTTCTTC CASSYHGYNEQFF
. . TRBJ2-7 12 TRBV27 TGTGCCAGCGGACTACCTCAGGAAGAGCAGTACTTC CASGLPQEEQYF
. TRBD1 TRBJ1-6 15 TRBV20-1 TGCAGTGCTGGGGACAGGGGCCTATATAATTCACCCCTCCACTTT CSAGDRGLYNSPLHF
. . TRBJ1-5 15 TRBV7-9 TGTGCCAGCAGCCCAGCCGCACCTAGCAATCAGCCCCAGCATTTT CASSPAAPSNQPQHF
. TRBD2 TRBJ2-3 16 TRBV7-2 TGTGCCAGCAGCCAGGGACTAGAATACCGCACAGATACGCAGTATTTT CASSQGLEYRTDTQYF
. . TRBJ2-3 16 TRBV7-2 TGTGCCAGCAGCGAGGGAGTCCTCAATTTCAAGGGTACGCAGTATTTT CASSEGVLNFKGTQYF
few . TRBJ2-7 15 TRBV7-2 TGTGCCAGCAGCCCGAACAGGTTGAGCTCCTACGAGCAGTACTTC CASSPNRLSSYEQYF
. . TRBJ1-2 13 TRBV29-1 TGCAGCGTTGAAGGAGTAGACTTTTATGGCTACACCTTC CSVEGVDFYGYTF
. . TRBJ1-5 15 TRBV4-2 TGTGCCAGCAGCCAAGACGACGGTAGCAATCAGCCCCAGCATTTT CASSQDDGSNQPQHF
. . TRBJ2-5 13 TRBV20-1 TGCAATGTAGCGAATGCCGCTCTAAAGACCCAGTACTTC CNVANAALKTQYF
. . TRBJ2-3 16 TRBV5-1 TGCGCCAGCAGCTTGGCGGCAGGGGATGGCACAGATACGCAGTATTTT CASSLAAGDGTDTQYF
. TRBD1 TRBJ2-7 15 TRBV4-2 TGTGCCAGCAGCCAAGAGACAGGGGGTTATTACGAGCAGTACTTC CASSQETGGYYEQYF
. . TRBJ2-3 17 TRBV7-2 TGTGCCAGCAGCTTATCAGCAGGGCCTAAAAACACGGATACGCAGTATTTT CASSLSAGPKNTDTQYF
. TRBD2 TRBJ2-3 13 TRBV6-5 TGTGCCAGCAAGGCTAGCGGGGTCTATACGCAGTATTTT CASKASGVYTQYF
. TRBD1 TRBJ1-3 15 TRBV5-1 TGCGCCAGCAGCTTGACAGGGGAGGATGGAAACACCATATATTTT CASSLTGEDGNTIYF
few TRBD2 TRBJ2-7 18 TRBV4-3 TGCGCCAGCAGCCAAGATTGGACTAAGCGGGGGCTATCCTACGAGCAGTACTTC CASSQDWTKRGLSYEQYF
once . TRBJ2-4 12 TRBV12-3/TRBV12-4 TGTGCCAGCACCACTTACCCGGGGGAGCAGTACTTC CASTTYPGEQYF
. TRBD1 TRBJ2-1 15 TRBV6-5 TGTGCCAGCAATTTGACAGGGGAAGTCGATAATGAGCAGTTCTTC CASNLTGEVDNEQFF
. TRBD2 TRBJ2-1 12 TRBV10-3 TGTGCCATCAGCGGCCGGGGGGAGGAGCAGTTCTTC CAISGRGEEQFF
. TRBD1 TRBJ1-4 15 TRBV28 TGTGCCAGCAGATTGAACACAGGGGGCTATGAAAAACTGTTTTTT CASRLNTGGYEKLFF
. TRBD1 TRBJ2-4 14 TRBV11-2 TGTGCCAGCAGCTCAACCCCCGGACAGGGGGAGCAGTACTTC CASSSTPGQGEQYF
. . TRBJ2-5 14 TRBV2 TGTGCCAGCAAAGGCCAAGGCCATCAAGAGACCCAGTACTTC CASKGQGHQETQYF
. TRBD2 TRBJ2-7 14 TRBV20-1 TGCAGTGCTTACAGGACTCGGGGGGCCTACGAGCAGTACTTC CSAYRTRGAYEQYF
. . TRBJ2-4 15 TRBV5-6 TGTGCCAGCAGCTTGTCATCAGGTCGTCCCGGTGAGCAGTACTTC CASSLSSGRPGEQYF
few TRBD1 TRBJ2-7 16 TRBV7-8 TGTGCCAGCAGCGCCCGTACCGGGACAGGGAGTCACGAGCAGTACTTC CASSARTGTGSHEQYF
few . TRBJ2-7 13 TRBV29-1 TGCAGCGTTGCTGGGGGGAGCACCTACGAGCAGTACTTC CSVAGGSTYEQYF
once . TRBJ2-3 14 TRBV9 TGTGCCAGCAGCGTGGCAGGGTACGGGGATACGCAGTATTTT CASSVAGYGDTQYF
. . TRBJ1-2 12 TRBV29-1 TGCAGCGTTGAGGGTATGAACTATGGCTACACCTTC CSVEGMNYGYTF
. TRBD2 TRBJ2-3 16 TRBV12-3/TRBV12-4 TGTGCCAGCAGTCGCCGGGGGGGACTAGCAACAGATACGCAGTATTTT CASSRRGGLATDTQYF
. TRBD2 TRBJ2-1 15 TRBV20-1 TGCAGTGCTAGCGCCTCAAAGGCGGGGGGGCGAGTCCAGTTCTTC CSASASKAGGRVQFF
. . TRBJ2-7 17 TRBV10-3 TGTGCCATCAGCTCCCTAAAGGGGGACACCCCGAACTACGAGCAGTACTTC CAISSLKGDTPNYEQYF
few . TRBJ2-7 14 TRBV12-3/TRBV12-4 . CASSFGPGVLAQYF